The following is a T cell receptor (beta chain) sequence with its context. This sample was included in a study of technical replicates of blood from several donors. The assay was immunoSEQ multiplex PCR, and TCRdb's table has in-frame clones only and misses some. Altogether around 98,000 clones are present, under 97% being singletons, with the ten largest covering 0.2% to 0.25%. This clonotype originated in a human donor in good health. Sample: T cells isolated from PBMCs.

The CDR3 loop is CASSPSGPRPNEKLFF. In DNA, the CDR3 is TGTGCCAGCAGCCCGAGTGGGCCTCGCCCCAATGAAAAACTGTTTTTT. This chain uses TRBV7-9 with TRBJ1-4; D not certain. CDR1 and CDR2 (germline): SEHNR, FQNEAQ (reference sequence). This CDR3 region has 16 residues. V lost 5 bases to trimming and J lost 5 bases, with 18 bases between them.